This T cell receptor (beta chain) comes out of a study of blood T cell repertoires in COVID-19. In the study overall: Samples of COVID-19 (acute and convalescent) were obtained from the United States, Italy and Spain. Sources were T cells, B-cell-depleted T cells, or PBMCs; the material itself was cDNA or gDNA.

The J segment lost 1 base and the V segment lost 4 bases, leaving 16 bases of the junction unmatched. Per the germline V gene, CDR1 is KGHDR and CDR2 is SFDVKD. The CDR3 extends over 19 amino acids. In the authors' workflow: Reference gene primer amplification gave nucleated cell count estimates. Measured with immunoSEQ multiplex PCR; TCRdb has only the in-frame clones, and not every one. V, J and clone size are taken as reported in that table, and D and trimming were inferred from the DNA itself. The table includes 110,000 to 150,000 clones, 65% to 90% detected once. V usage is TRBV24-1 and J usage is TRBJ2-7, with 9 bases matching TRBD1. Source material: peripheral blood. This clonotype was obtained from a human donor in a cohort sampled during active COVID-19. CDR3 sequence (DNA): TGTGCCACCAGTGAGTCCGGGACAGGGCTTCCTTTGGGTTCCTACGAGCAGTACTTC. Encoded protein: CATSESGTGLPLGSYEQYF.